These 16 T cell receptor beta chains share one sample of origin, sequenced in a study of long-term antiretroviral therapy in people with HIV. Sequencing used immunoSEQ v3.0 at survey level. Generated by immunoSEQ multiplex PCR, the TCRdb table keeps only in-frame clones and is missing some. In the table there are around 30,000 clones, about 85% of which are singletons. Sequenced material: unsorted PBMCs, taken 3 years after starting antiretroviral therapy. Receptors originate from a middle-aged man with HIV.

The J gene is TRBJ1-2, the V gene TRBV5-1; D may be TRBD1 (6 bases). Trimming stripped 4 bases from V and 2 bases from J, with 9 bases between. In germline, CDR1 is SGHRS, CDR2 YFSETQ. CDR3 length: 13 residues. CDR3 nucleotide sequence: TGCGCCAGCAGCCGAGACAGGAACTATGGCTACACCTTC. Its translation: CASSRDRNYGYTF.

CDR3: CASSLGQGRPQYF. Written as DNA, the CDR3 is TGTGCCAGCAGCTTGGGACAAGGGAGGCCCCAGTACTTC. The V call is TRBV7-9, the J call TRBJ2-5; possibly TRBD1 or TRBD2 for D (6 bases each). Germline CDR1 reads SEHNR; CDR2 reads FQNEAQ (reference sequence). V was trimmed by 3 bases and J by 9 bases, leaving 14 bases between them. The CDR3 length is 13 residues.

V and J are TRBV2 and TRBJ2-7; either TRBD1 or TRBD2 may supply D (5 bases each). V was trimmed by 3 bases and J by 5 bases, leaving 8 bases between them. The CDR3 is 12 amino acids. In germline, CDR1 is SNHLY, CDR2 FYNNEI. CDR3: CASSDWGNEQYF. DNA of the CDR3: TGTGCCAGCAGTGACTGGGGGAACGAGCAGTACTTC.

This rearrangement joins TRBV9 to TRBJ1-2; no reliable D call. Trimming removed 0 bases at V and 2 bases at J, with 8 bases between. The germline gives CDR1 SGDLS, CDR2 YYNGEE. The CDR3 sequence is 14 residues long. The CDR3 bases are TGTGCCAGCAGCGTAGCTAGAGGAAACTATGGCTACACCTTC. This codes for CASSVARGNYGYTF.

The rearrangement links TRBV5-6 to TRBJ2-3, with D hard to call. CDR3 size: 14 residues. Germline V CDR1 and CDR2: SGHDT, YYEEEE. Trimming left V 0 bases short and J 2 bases short, with 7 bases between. CDR3 sequence (DNA): TGTGCCAGCAGCTTGGCGTACTCCACAGATACGCAGTATTTT. Protein sequence: CASSLAYSTDTQYF.

The CDR3 DNA is TGTGCCAGCAGCCCGGACAGGGTCACCTTACAAGATACGCAGTATTTT. Translated: CASSPDRVTLQDTQYF. The V and J genes are TRBV11-3 and TRBJ2-3, with 8 bases fitting TRBD1. CDR1 SGHNT and CDR2 YENEEA come from the germline V gene. This CDR3 comprises 16 residues. The J segment lost 5 bases and the V segment lost 5 bases, leaving 12 bases of the junction unmatched.

In DNA, the CDR3 is TGCGCCAGCAGCTTAGCCCGGAGCACCGGGGAGCTGTTTTTT. It is translated as CASSLARSTGELFF. This chain uses TRBV5-1 with TRBJ2-2; no clear D. The V gene lost 2 bases and the J gene lost 4 bases, with 9 bases spanning the gap. Germline V lookup: CDR1 SGHRS, CDR2 YFSETQ. This CDR3 has 14 residues.

The chain carries TRBV9 and TRBJ1-2, with 7 positions matching TRBD1. V lost 0 bases to trimming and J lost 4 bases; unmatched junction nucleotides: 6. Germline CDR1 reads SGDLS; CDR2 reads YYNGEE. This CDR3 comprises 15 residues. In DNA form, the CDR3 reads TGTGCCAGCAGCGTAGGACAGGGTCTCAGCTATGGCTACACCTTC. Amino acid sequence: CASSVGQGLSYGYTF. Drawing the rest from reference TRBV9 and TRBJ1-2, the complete variable domain is DSGVTQTPKHLITATGQRVTLRCSPRSGDLSVYWYQQSLDQGLQFLIQYYNGEERAKGNILERFSAQQFPDLHSELNLSSLELGDSALYFCASSVGQGLSYGYTFGSGTRLTVV.

This chain links TRBV29-1 with TRBJ2-7; D remains unclear. CDR1 and CDR2 from the germline V gene are SQVTM and ANQGSEA. The CDR3 runs 13 residues. Between the trimmed V and J ends, which lost 3 bases and 1 base, there was a span of 10 bases. The CDR3 bases are TGCAGCGTTGATTACGGCGAGTCCTACGAGCAGTACTTC. Protein product: CSVDYGESYEQYF.

In its sample, this clone was seen once. The rearrangement uses TRBV5-1 and TRBJ2-3; TRBD1 agrees at 9 bases. The J segment lost 2 bases and the V segment lost 3 bases, leaving 10 bases of the junction unmatched. Germline CDR1 is SGHRS and CDR2 is YFSETQ. The length of the CDR3 is 17 residues. CDR3 protein: CASSWGLTGGFTDTQYF. The CDR3, as DNA: TGCGCCAGCAGCTGGGGTTTGACAGGGGGGTTCACAGATACGCAGTATTTT.

The chain couples TRBV19 to TRBJ2-1; the match to TRBD2 covers 7 bases. Germline loops: CDR1 LNHDA, CDR2 SQIVND (reference sequence). This CDR3 contains 14 residues. With 6 bases clipped from V and 2 bases from J, the junction kept 4 bases outside the gene matches. The CDR3 sequence: CASSMGGTYNEQFF. In DNA form, the CDR3 reads TGTGCCAGTAGCATGGGAGGGACCTACAATGAGCAGTTCTTC.

The V call is TRBV11-2, the J call TRBJ1-2; D gene unclear. There are 14 residues in the CDR3. Germline V gives CDR1 SGHAT, CDR2 FQNNGV. V lost 5 bases and J 2 bases, leaving 12 bases between the germline ends. CDR3 amino acids: CASSPRAGNYGYTF. The DNA for the CDR3 is TGTGCCAGCAGCCCCCGGGCTGGGAACTATGGCTACACCTTC.

The V and J genes are TRBV19 and TRBJ2-6; D not resolved. V lost 3 bases and J 3 bases, leaving 9 bases between the germline ends. The germline gives CDR1 LNHDA, CDR2 SQIVND (reference sequence). CDR3 length: 15 amino acids. CDR3 DNA sequence: TGTGCCAGTAGTATCTATAGTAGTGGGGCCAACGTCCTGACTTTC. Its translation is CASSIYSSGANVLTF.

The rearrangement uses TRBV19 and TRBJ1-1; the D gene is possibly TRBD1 (5 bases). The germline V and J ends were trimmed by 8 bases and 4 bases, with 17 bases remaining between them. Per germline, CDR1 LNHDA and CDR2 SQIVND (reference sequence). The CDR3 runs 14 residues. In DNA, the CDR3 is TGTGCCAGTCATTTTGGAGGGGCCGCCACTGAAGCTTTCTTT. It specifies CASHFGGAATEAFF.

This clone was recorded only once. This chain uses TRBV7-6 with TRBJ1-4; 10 bases map to TRBD1. The germline CDR1 and CDR2 sequences are SGHVS and FNYEAQ. This CDR3 contains 17 residues. Trimming cost V 1 base and J 8 bases; bases outside gene matches: 10. The CDR3 sequence is CASSLGIGTGDTEKLFF. The CDR3 DNA is TGTGCCAGCAGCTTAGGTATAGGGACAGGGGACACCGAAAAACTGTTTTTT.

V is TRBV30 and J is TRBJ1-1; no definite D call. Trimming cost V 2 bases and J 2 bases, with 12 bases left between them. The CDR3 extends over 14 amino acids. Looked up from germline, CDR1 is GTSNPN and CDR2 is SVGIG (reference sequence). CDR3 sequence (DNA): TGTGCCTGGAGTTTCCCGGACGGAAACACTGAAGCTTTCTTT. Encoded protein: CAWSFPDGNTEAFF. The full variable domain, in which reference TRBV30 and TRBJ1-1 provide the parts outside the CDR3, is SQTIHQWPATLVQPVGSPLSLECTVEGTSNPNLYWYRQAAGRGLQLLFYSVGIGQISSEVPQNLSASRPQDRQFILSSKKLLLSDSGFYLCAWSFPDGNTEAFFGQGTRLTVV.